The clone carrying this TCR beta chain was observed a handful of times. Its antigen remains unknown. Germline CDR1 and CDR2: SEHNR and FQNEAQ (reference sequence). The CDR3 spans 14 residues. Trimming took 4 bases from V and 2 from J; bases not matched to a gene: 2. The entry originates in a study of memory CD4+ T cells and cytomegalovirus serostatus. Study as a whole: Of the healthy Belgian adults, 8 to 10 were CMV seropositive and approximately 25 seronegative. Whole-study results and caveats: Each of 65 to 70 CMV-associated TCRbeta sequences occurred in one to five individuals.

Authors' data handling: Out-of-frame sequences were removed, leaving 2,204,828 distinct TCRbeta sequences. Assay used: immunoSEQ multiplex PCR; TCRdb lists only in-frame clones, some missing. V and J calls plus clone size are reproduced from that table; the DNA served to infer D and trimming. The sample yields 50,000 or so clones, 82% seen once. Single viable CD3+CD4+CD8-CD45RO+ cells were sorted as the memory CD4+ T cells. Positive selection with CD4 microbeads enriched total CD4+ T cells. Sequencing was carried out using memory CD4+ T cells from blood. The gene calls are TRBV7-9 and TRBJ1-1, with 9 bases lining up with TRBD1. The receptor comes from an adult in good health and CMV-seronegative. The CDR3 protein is CASSSTGGNTEAFF. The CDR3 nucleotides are TGTGCCAGCAGCTCCACAGGGGGCAACACTGAAGCTTTCTTT.